This T cell receptor (beta chain) was recovered during a study of naive and memory T cell subsets. Study-level points and caveats: Possibly reflecting memory cells re-expressing CD45RA, a few larger clonotypes occurred in naive repertoires, especially CD8. In naive cells, over 95% of TCR sequences were seen only once.

With 3 bases clipped from V and 4 bases from J, the junction kept 6 bases outside the gene matches. CDR3 length equals 14 residues. Germline CDR1 is DFQATT and CDR2 is SNEGSKA (reference sequence). An equimolar mix of two oligonucleotides served as the beta constant-region primer for TRBC1 and TRBC2. Nested alpha and beta constant-region primers with the SP2 primer drove four PCR rounds on ligated cDNA. TCRdb used MiXCR to reprocess the UMI-ligation and nested PCR reads, holding one entry per CDR3 protein. The sample includes approximately 90,000 distinct CDR3 sequences, around 11% of them seen just once. This clonotype was observed a handful of times. The antigen is undetermined.

The V and J genes are TRBV20-1 and TRBJ2-3; 8 bases fit TRBD2. This receptor was taken from a human donor in good health. The specimen sequenced was naive CD4+ T cells from blood. The CDR3 nucleotides are TGCAGTGCTAGGACTAGCGAGGGTGCAGATACGCAGTATTTT. Amino acids: CSARTSEGADTQYF.